Reported below is one T cell receptor (beta chain). As yet, its antigen is unknown. These data originate in a study of post-analysis software for immune sequencing data. About the study: Patients had relapsing-remitting, secondary progressive or progressive-relapsing multiple sclerosis; some lacked subtype.

Libraries were made from TCR beta cDNA, and they carried unique molecular identifiers. It was from approximately 0.91 to 9.4 million T cells that 530,000 or so cDNA molecules came. TCRdb fed the PCR reads into MiXCR, producing one record per CDR3 protein. The table lists 650,000 to 850,000 distinct CDR3 sequences, about 57% of them singletons, with 4.6% in the top ten. Study results and caveats: Samples sharing a preparation batch grouped tightly together when assessed by F measure. Controls showed lower frequencies than patients for five or six TRBV segments, and TRBV5-6, TRBV5-1 and TRBV20-1 were among these.

This CDR3 contains 14 residues. Germline V CDR1 and CDR2: SQVTM, ANQGSEA. Trimming stripped 0 bases from V and 4 bases from J, with 12 bases between. Input material: blood. The clonotype originates from a girl between 5 and 17 years old with multiple sclerosis. The chain links TRBV29-1 to TRBJ1-1, with D maybe TRBD1 (5 bases). CDR3 amino acids: CSVEEMGGSTEAFF. The CDR3 region has the DNA TGCAGCGTTGAAGAAATGGGGGGGAGCACTGAAGCTTTCTTT.